The clone carrying this T cell receptor (beta chain) has at least ten counts. TCRdb ran MiXCR on the 5' RACE reads and lists one entry per CDR3 protein. Of about 120,000 distinct CDR3 sequences in the sample, 12% were seen once. The data belong to a study of spatial heterogeneity in lung cancer. Time point indicated: blood at routine non-recurrence follow-up after resection. Material for sequencing was whole RNA from tumor, nontumor lung or frozen PBMC, left unsorted. Material: PBMCs, obtained at follow-up. This receptor was taken from a male donor with early-stage non-small cell lung cancer.

The CDR3 DNA reads as TGTGCCAGCAGCCCGCGGGGAGATACGCAGTATTTT. Its translation: CASSPRGDTQYF. The chain links TRBV12-3 or TRBV12-4 to TRBJ2-3; the D gene is possibly TRBD2 (6 bases). Trimming cost V 6 bases and J 5 bases, with 9 bases left between them. The CDR3 loop spans 12 amino acids.